This passage covers 27 T cell receptor beta chains from one sample sequenced in a study of T cells in Graves' hyperthyroidism and ophthalmopathy. TCR beta CDR3 region amplification was performed from RNA transcripts. The primer set for the first-round RT-PCR of the TCR CDR3 was HTBI. Each CDR3 protein is one row after TCRdb ran MiXCR on the multiplex PCR reads. The table includes about 420,000 distinct CDR3 sequences, less than 20% detected once. Sequencing input: blood. These receptors were obtained from a woman between 18 and 29 years old with Graves' hyperthyroidism.

This clonotype was counted at least ten times. This chain connects TRBV11-2 to TRBJ2-3, with D tentatively TRBD1 (5 bases). The CDR3 contains 14 residues. Per germline, CDR1 SGHAT and CDR2 FQNNGV. Between the trimmed V and J ends, which lost 5 bases and 2 bases, there was a span of 11 bases. The CDR3 loop reads CASSEWGFTDTQYF. In nucleotides, the CDR3 is TGTGCCAGCAGCGAGTGGGGCTTCACAGATACGCAGTATTTT.

This clonotype was seen many times. The V and J genes are TRBV29-1 and TRBJ2-3; D call uncertain. The CDR3 loop spans 12 amino acids. In germline, CDR1 is SQVTM, CDR2 ANQGSEA. Trimming removed 7 bases at V and 5 bases at J, with 13 bases between. The CDR3 nucleotides are TGCAGCGGATCACCGTCTCTAGATACGCAGTATTTT. This encodes CSGSPSLDTQYF.

In the case of this clonotype: The junction departs from germline at one end; a sequencing error may be responsible. The chain links TRBV6-1 to TRBJ1-2; D is ambiguous. Per the germline V gene, CDR1 is MNHNS and CDR2 is SASEGT. The CDR3 totals 13 residues. The CDR3 loop reads CAGESFDNYGYTF. The CDR3, as DNA: TGCGCCGGAGAAAGCTTCGATAACTATGGCTACACCTTC.

Concerning this clonotype: Given a much more abundant clone one base away, this may be a read error. The genes are TRBV28 and TRBJ2-7, with 11 positions matching TRBD1. This CDR3 comprises 15 residues. The V gene's germline CDR1 is MDHEN and CDR2 SYDVKM. The V segment lost 5 bases and the J segment 7 bases; nucleotides outside the gene matches: 10. This chain's CDR3 is CASSTRDRGDNEQYF. The CDR3 nucleotides read TGTGCCAGCAGTACCCGGGACAGGGGGGACAATGAGCAGTACTTC.

A remark on this clonotype: This could be a read error, since a much larger clone is one nucleotide away. The chain has TRBV3-1 and TRBJ2-2; D unresolved. From germline, CDR1 is LGHDT and CDR2 YNNKEL (reference sequence). The length of the CDR3 is 12 residues. CDR3 protein: CAGSHFPGELFF. The CDR3 nucleotides read TGTGCCGGCAGCCATTTTCCCGGGGAGCTGTTTTTT.

The rearrangement links TRBV6-5 to TRBJ1-1; possibly TRBD1 for D (6 bases). The V end was cut by 4 bases, the J end by 5 bases, with 20 bases between. CDR1 is MNHEY, CDR2 SVGAGI, per germline. The CDR3 covers 16 residues. CDR3 in DNA: TGTGCCAGCAGTTCGGGGGGTTCAGGGGCCGGTACTGAAGCTTTCTTT. Its translation is CASSSGGSGAGTEAFF.

This clonotype was recorded at least ten times. V usage is TRBV6-1 and J usage is TRBJ1-3; D call uncertain. From germline, CDR1 is MNHNS and CDR2 SASEGT. V lost 5 bases, J lost 0 bases, and 8 bases lay in between. The CDR3 covers 14 residues. CDR3 nucleotide sequence: TGTGCCAGCAGTACAGAAAACTCTGGAAACACCATATATTTT. Translated, it gives CASSTENSGNTIYF.

The chain is built from TRBV2 and TRBJ1-4, with a weak D call TRBD1 (5 bases). CDR3 length: 15 amino acids. Germline assignment: CDR1 SNHLY and CDR2 FYNNEI. The germline V and J ends were trimmed by 0 bases and 1 base, with 6 bases remaining between them. The CDR3 protein is CASSEAGGTNEKLFF. The CDR3 DNA is TGTGCCAGCAGTGAAGCGGGGGGAACTAATGAAAAACTGTTTTTT.

In its sample, this clonotype was seen many times. The CDR3 spells CSGVQGGTDTQYF. CDR3 bases: TGCAGTGGAGTACAGGGAGGAACAGATACGCAGTATTTT. The gene calls are TRBV20-1 and TRBJ2-3; D possibly matches TRBD1 or TRBD2 (6 bases each). Germline values: CDR1 DFQATT, CDR2 SNEGSKA (reference sequence). CDR3 length: 13 amino acids. Trimming took 7 bases from V and 3 from J, leaving 14 bases between them.

The chain couples TRBV30 to TRBJ2-6, with a weak D call TRBD1 (5 bases). CDR1 GTSNPN and CDR2 SVGIG come from the germline V gene (reference sequence). The CDR3 is 15 amino acids. With 2 bases removed from V and 0 bases from J, the gap between germline ends came to 8 bases. Here the CDR3 reads CAWSTGDSGANVLTF. Written as DNA, the CDR3 is TGTGCCTGGAGTACAGGAGACTCTGGGGCCAACGTCCTGACTTTC.

This clonotype was found a few times. The chain couples TRBV2 to TRBJ2-2; 8 positions agree with TRBD1. This CDR3 is 14 amino acids long. Germline V lookup: CDR1 SNHLY, CDR2 FYNNEI. Trimming took 3 bases from V and 9 from J; bases not matched to a gene: 6. The CDR3 spells CASSEGTGYRELFF. The CDR3 DNA follows: TGTGCCAGCAGTGAGGGGACAGGTTATCGGGAGCTGTTTTTT. The variable domain in full, completed from reference TRBV2 and TRBJ2-2, reads EPEVTQTPSHQVTQMGQEVILRCVPISNHLYFYWYRQILGQKVEFLVSFYNNEISEKSEIFDDQFSVERPDGSNFTLKIRSTKLEDSAMYFCASSEGTGYRELFFGEGSRLTVL.

This clonotype was observed at least ten times. V usage is TRBV28 and J usage is TRBJ1-2, with 8 bases matching TRBD1. With 6 bases clipped from V and 8 bases from J, the junction kept 14 bases outside the gene matches. CDR1 and CDR2 from the germline V gene are MDHEN and SYDVKM. The CDR3 loop spans 15 amino acids. CDR3 in DNA: TGTGCCAGCAGGCTATCCCCAGGGGGCGCGGGCGGCTACACCTTC. This codes for CASRLSPGGAGGYTF.

In this sample, this clonotype turned up many times. V usage is TRBV4-1 and J usage is TRBJ1-5, with a weak D call TRBD1 (6 bases). V was cut by 4 bases and J by 5 bases, with 15 bases left in between. The CDR3 is made up of 15 amino acids. CDR1 and CDR2 from the germline V gene are MGHRA and YSYEKL. The CDR3 here is CASSPGQGRHQPQHF. CDR3 sequence (DNA): TGCGCCAGCAGCCCCGGCCAGGGGAGGCATCAGCCCCAGCATTTT.

The chain joins TRBV7-9 to TRBJ2-3; D is possibly TRBD1 (6 bases). CDR1 is SEHNR and CDR2 is FQNEAQ in the germline V gene (reference sequence). CDR3 size: 14 residues. Between the trimmed V and J ends, which lost 4 bases and 2 bases, there was a span of 10 bases. CDR3 in DNA: TGTGCCAGCAGCTACGACAGGTACACAGATACGCAGTATTTT. This encodes CASSYDRYTDTQYF.

This clonotype was counted between two and nine times. The chain joins TRBV5-8 to TRBJ2-1; TRBD2 aligns across 10 bases. The CDR3 sequence is 15 residues long. V lost 0 bases, J lost 7 bases, and 4 bases stayed unmatched. CDR1 is SGHTS, CDR2 YDEGEE, per germline. In nucleotides, the CDR3 is TGTGCCAGCAGCTTGGGTGTTAGCGGGGGGAATGAGCAGTTCTTC. This sequence encodes CASSLGVSGGNEQFF.

This clonotype has at least ten counts. This chain uses TRBV7-2 with TRBJ2-3, with D unclear. From germline, CDR1 is SGHTA and CDR2 FQGNSA. The CDR3 is 17 amino acids. Trimming removed 0 bases at V and 0 bases at J, with 13 bases between. The CDR3 spells CASSLARRIGSTDTQYF. The CDR3, as DNA: TGTGCCAGCAGCTTAGCGCGCAGGATAGGAAGCACAGATACGCAGTATTTT.

The J gene is TRBJ2-3, the V gene TRBV2; 7 bases map to TRBD1. Germline CDR1 SNHLY, CDR2 FYNNEI. The CDR3 covers 15 residues. The junction had 11 bases not matched to a gene; V was cut back by 6 bases and J by 5 bases. As DNA, the CDR3 is TGTGCCAGCAGCCCAAGGACAGGATCTCAAGATACGCAGTATTTT. Protein product: CASSPRTGSQDTQYF.

Points on this clonotype: One base away lies a much larger clone, so this may be a sequencing read error. The missing conserved phenylalanine or tryptophan at the end of this CDR3 makes a read error likely. The V and J genes are TRBV20-1 and TRBJ2-5; tentative D call: TRBD2 (5 bases). The CDR3 spans 12 residues. V gave up 6 bases and J gave up 2 bases, with 10 bases separating them. Per germline, CDR1 DFQATT and CDR2 SNEGSKA (reference sequence). Here the CDR3 DNA reads TGCAGTGCATGGAGAGGGCAAGAGACCCAGTACTCC. The encoded protein is CSAWRGQETQYS.

This clonotype was detected many times. The chain has TRBV7-3 and TRBJ2-7; the match to TRBD2 covers 12 bases. The length of the CDR3 is 15 residues. CDR1 and CDR2 from the germline V gene are SGHTA and FQGTGA. J was trimmed by 9 bases and V by 4 bases; bases with no gene match: 10. The CDR3 DNA is TGTGCCAGCAGCTCCGCTAGCGGGGGGGCCTTAGGGCAGTACTTC. Translating gives CASSSASGGALGQYF.

This clonotype was counted at least ten times. V usage is TRBV19 and J usage is TRBJ2-5; D is unresolved. The CDR3 is 15 residues long. CDR1 is LNHDA, CDR2 SQIVND, per germline (reference sequence). Deletions cut 5 bases from V and 2 bases from J, with 15 bases between. The CDR3 is CASSPIMAGQETQYF. CDR3 DNA: TGTGCCAGTAGTCCCATCATGGCAGGTCAAGAGACCCAGTACTTC.

The V call is TRBV9, the J call TRBJ2-1, with D possibly being TRBD1 (7 bases). Germline V gene sequence: CDR1 SGDLS, CDR2 YYNGEE. Trimming took 4 bases from V and 0 from J, leaving 11 bases between them. The CDR3 contains 15 residues. The CDR3 nucleotides are TGTGCCAGCAGCTTCAGGGGGGCCTCCTACAATGAGCAGTTCTTC. Its protein product is CASSFRGASYNEQFF.

This clonotype has a handful of counts. CDR3 region: CATSRGGQGPEKLFF. The CDR3 coding sequence is TGTGCCACCAGCAGAGGTGGGCAGGGCCCCGAAAAACTGTTTTTT. The rearrangement links TRBV15 to TRBJ1-4, with D maybe TRBD1 (5 bases). Germline V gene sequence: CDR1 LNHNV, CDR2 YYDKDF (reference sequence). The CDR3 loop spans 15 amino acids. V was cut by 1 base and J by 8 bases, with 14 bases left in between.

This chain links TRBV7-2 with TRBJ1-6; maybe TRBD1 (5 bases). Per germline, CDR1 SGHTA and CDR2 FQGNSA. The CDR3 runs to 11 residues. V was trimmed by 2 bases and J by 15 bases, leaving 8 bases between them. The DNA of the CDR3 is TGTGCCAGCAGCTTATTTGGGGGCCTCCACTTT. This translates into CASSLFGGLHF.

This clonotype has at least ten counts. V and J are TRBV4-1 and TRBJ2-1, with 13 bases identical to TRBD2. Germline-derived CDR1 and CDR2 are MGHRA and YSYEKL. There are 16 residues in the CDR3. J gave up 8 bases and V 2 bases, and 6 bases lay outside the gene matches. CDR3 sequence (DNA): TGCGCCAGCAGCCAACCAACTAGCGGGAGGGCTCATGAGCAGTTCTTC. Protein product: CASSQPTSGRAHEQFF.

This clonotype was detected ten times or more. The chain carries TRBV11-3 and TRBJ2-7; perhaps TRBD2 as D (6 bases). Trimming removed 5 bases at V and 2 bases at J, with 13 bases between. The CDR3 extends over 14 amino acids. The V gene's germline CDR1 is SGHNT and CDR2 YENEEA. Here the CDR3 reads CASSLSREPYEQYF. The CDR3 nucleotides read TGTGCCAGCAGCCTGAGTCGGGAGCCCTACGAGCAGTACTTC.

This clonotype was seen many times. The chain joins TRBV12-3 or TRBV12-4 to TRBJ2-1; 12 bases map to TRBD2. The CDR3 length is 16 residues. V lost 4 bases and J lost 6; bases outside the gene matches: 7. The CDR3, as DNA: TGTGCCAGCAGTTCCCCGCGACTAGCGGGAGCCAATGAGCAGTTCTTC. It yields the protein CASSSPRLAGANEQFF.

This clonotype occurred many times. The chain links TRBV12-3 or TRBV12-4 to TRBJ2-1, with 11 positions matching TRBD2. Trimming removed 5 bases from V and 10 bases from J; junction bases left unmatched: 10. There are 15 residues in the CDR3. The CDR3 here is CASSAGTSGVEEQFF. The CDR3 region has the DNA TGTGCCAGCAGTGCGGGGACTAGCGGCGTGGAAGAGCAGTTCTTC.